This T cell receptor (beta chain) was sequenced in a study of T-cell reconstitution after alpha-beta-depleted transplantation in children. A library of TCRbeta sequences, prepared with unique molecular identifiers, was generated. MiXCR, applied by TCRdb to the PCR reads, yields one record per CDR3 protein. Among fewer than 550,000 distinct CDR3 sequences, about an eighth were seen once, and the ten largest hold 12% to 15%. V dropped 0 bases and J dropped 4; count of bases not matched to a gene: 8. CDR1 and CDR2 (germline): ENHRY, SYGVKD. The CDR3 is 17 residues long. The sequences come from PBMCs, mostly from graft donor cells, collected 180 days after TCRalphabeta/CD19-depleted stem cell transplant. V gene TRBV10-3 combines with J gene TRBJ1-1, with 10 positions matching TRBD1. The source of this sequence is a female patient aged 2-10 years who had a stem cell transplant for aplastic anemia, so the T cells may come from the graft donor. The CDR3 sequence: CAISESGTGESGTEAFF. The CDR3 nucleotides read TGTGCCATCAGTGAGTCGGGGACAGGGGAGAGTGGCACTGAAGCTTTCTTT.